These 29 T cell receptor beta chains were sequenced from one sample in a study of cytomegalovirus exposure and HLA in healthy donors. PCR primers comprised 60 Vbeta and 13 Jbeta primers. This table comes from immunoSEQ multiplex PCR, and its TCRdb copy is limited to in-frame clones, with some not included. Reported are around 55,000 clones; the ten largest clones contain about 9.1%. Sequenced input: PBMCs. The receptors stem from a man aged 45-60 years in good health and CMV-seropositive.

The V and J genes are TRBV6-5 and TRBJ1-2; TRBD1 might be the D (6 bases). From germline, CDR1 is MNHEY and CDR2 SVGAGI. Trimming cost V 6 bases and J 8 bases, with 10 bases left between them. The CDR3 consists of 11 residues. The CDR3 sequence: CASRAGEGYTF. In DNA form, the CDR3 reads TGTGCCAGCAGGGCAGGGGAAGGCTACACCTTC.

The chain links TRBV28 to TRBJ1-2, with D possibly matching TRBD1 (6 bases). Trimming took 6 bases from V and 2 from J, leaving 19 bases between them. There are 16 residues in the CDR3. Per the germline V gene, CDR1 is MDHEN and CDR2 is SYDVKM. Written as DNA, the CDR3 is TGTGCCAGCAGACTACCTGGGGGGGCGTCCAACTATGGCTACACCTTC. Encoded protein: CASRLPGGASNYGYTF.

V is TRBV19 and J is TRBJ2-7; 7 nucleotides line up with TRBD2. CDR1 and CDR2 from the germline V gene are LNHDA and SQIVND (reference sequence). The junction had 7 bases not matched to a gene; V was cut back by 3 bases and J by 2 bases. The CDR3 length is 15 residues. The CDR3 spells CASSMIPREAYEQYF. The CDR3 region has the DNA TGTGCCAGTAGTATGATTCCCCGGGAGGCCTACGAGCAGTACTTC.

This sequence joins TRBV6-6 and TRBJ2-7; no clear D. Looked up from germline, CDR1 is MNHNY and CDR2 is SVGAGI (reference sequence). The CDR3 spans 16 residues. Trimming pared 4 bases from V and 5 bases from J, leaving 21 bases between. This CDR3 is CASSFPQAGVGDEQYF. CDR3 in DNA: TGTGCCAGCAGTTTCCCCCAGGCCGGCGTCGGCGACGAGCAGTACTTC.

V and J are TRBV7-9 and TRBJ2-3; tentative D call: TRBD1 (6 bases). Germline V gives CDR1 SEHNR, CDR2 FQNEAQ (reference sequence). The CDR3 has 14 amino acids. Trimming removed 4 bases at V and 4 bases at J, with 12 bases between. CDR3 bases: TGTGCCAGCAGCTCCAACAGGGCTTCAGATACGCAGTATTTT. It is translated as CASSSNRASDTQYF.

A note on this clone: Within the sample, other DNA sequences also encode this same CDR3. This chain connects TRBV7-3 to TRBJ1-6; D is undetermined. From germline, CDR1 is SGHTA and CDR2 FQGTGA. Trimming removed 3 bases from V and 6 bases from J, with 9 bases in between. The CDR3 sequence is 14 residues long. CDR3: CASSFRLSNSPLHF. In DNA form, the CDR3 reads TGTGCCAGCAGCTTCAGACTAAGTAATTCACCCCTCCACTTT.

The chain recombines TRBV18 with TRBJ1-5; 8 bases agree with TRBD1. V dropped 4 bases and J dropped 6; count of bases not matched to a gene: 5. Germline CDR1 is KGHSH and CDR2 is LQKENI. The CDR3 has 14 residues. CDR3 region: CASSQAGGLQPQHF. CDR3 DNA: TGTGCCAGCTCACAGGCAGGGGGCCTTCAGCCCCAGCATTTT.

The gene calls are TRBV18 and TRBJ2-5, with 9 bases lining up with TRBD2. The CDR3 is made up of 15 amino acids. The V gene end was trimmed by 7 bases and the J gene end by 2 bases; junction bases not matched to a gene: 8. Germline V gene sequence: CDR1 KGHSH, CDR2 LQKENI. DNA of the CDR3: TGTGCCAGCTTTTATCGAGCGGGGGGACAAGAGACCCAGTACTTC. Amino acids: CASFYRAGGQETQYF.

The CDR3 spells CASSYGPGQTYEQYF. CDR3 DNA: TGTGCCAGCAGTTACGGGCCAGGGCAGACCTACGAGCAGTACTTC. The V call is TRBV6-5, the J call TRBJ2-7; D may be TRBD1 (5 bases). CDR3 length: 15 residues. Germline V gene sequence: CDR1 MNHEY, CDR2 SVGAGI. V was cut by 2 bases and J by 2 bases, with 13 bases left in between.

The gene calls are TRBV7-9 and TRBJ2-3, with 12 bases matching TRBD1. The V gene's germline CDR1 is SEHNR and CDR2 FQNEAQ (reference sequence). Trimming at V came to 4 bases and at J to 5 bases, leaving 13 bases not matched to a gene. This CDR3 region has 18 residues. The CDR3 DNA is TGTGCCAGCAGCTCAACGCTCCGGGACAGGGGGCGTGGAGATACGCAGTATTTT. It specifies CASSSTLRDRGRGDTQYF.

The gene calls are TRBV5-1 and TRBJ2-5; D remains unclear. V was cut by 4 bases and J by 1 base, with 2 bases left in between. Germline V lookup: CDR1 SGHRS, CDR2 YFSETQ. The length of the CDR3 is 11 residues. This chain's CDR3 is CASSLQETQYF. The CDR3 region has the DNA TGCGCCAGCAGCCTCCAAGAGACCCAGTACTTC.

V gene TRBV7-9 combines with J gene TRBJ2-7, with 10 bases that match TRBD1. CDR1 and CDR2 (germline): SEHNR, FQNEAQ (reference sequence). CDR3 length: 15 amino acids. The ends lost 5 bases at V and 7 bases at J; junction bases unmatched: 11. CDR3: CASSPSGTGAREQYF. In nucleotides, the CDR3 is TGTGCCAGCAGCCCATCCGGGACAGGGGCTCGGGAGCAGTACTTC.

The chain combines TRBV2 with TRBJ1-1; tentative D call: TRBD1 (5 bases). Germline V gene lookup returns CDR1 SNHLY and CDR2 FYNNEI. Trimming shortened V by 4 bases and J by 7 bases, and 10 bases separated the two germline ends. The CDR3 totals 12 residues. CDR3 coding DNA: TGTGCCAGCAGTGGCGGGGGGGGTGAAGCTTTCTTT. This sequence encodes CASSGGGGEAFF.

The chain combines TRBV19 with TRBJ1-1; 7 bases fit TRBD1. CDR1 and CDR2 from the germline V gene are LNHDA and SQIVND (reference sequence). CDR3 size: 15 residues. V shed 7 bases, J shed 0 bases, and the junction held 8 bases outside the gene matches. The CDR3 loop reads CASTTGTAVNTEAFF. CDR3 DNA sequence: TGTGCCAGTACCACGGGGACAGCTGTGAACACTGAAGCTTTCTTT.

V and J are TRBV28 and TRBJ2-7; 7 positions agree with TRBD2. The CDR3 runs to 14 residues. The V segment lost 7 bases and the J segment 2 bases; nucleotides outside the gene matches: 8. Germline V gene lookup returns CDR1 MDHEN and CDR2 SYDVKM. CDR3 DNA sequence: TGTGCCAGCATGGACTCGGGGGGAACCTACGAGCAGTACTTC. Protein: CASMDSGGTYEQYF.

The V gene is TRBV7-3, the J gene TRBJ2-7; 8 nucleotides align to TRBD1. CDR1 is SGHTA and CDR2 is FQGTGA in the germline V gene. The CDR3 contains 14 residues. V shed 5 bases, J shed 5 bases, and the junction held 8 bases outside the gene matches. CDR3 in amino acids: CASSIQGAGDEQYF. The DNA for the CDR3 is TGTGCCAGCAGCATCCAGGGGGCAGGGGACGAGCAGTACTTC.

The chain recombines TRBV6-6 with TRBJ1-5; TRBD1 matches at 8 bases. The CDR3 covers 16 residues. Germline-derived CDR1 and CDR2 are MNHNY and SVGAGI (reference sequence). Trimming at V came to 2 bases and at J to 3 bases, leaving 6 bases not matched to a gene. In DNA form, the CDR3 reads TGTGCCAGCAGTTACGGGCAGGGGGCCCTCAATCAGCCCCAGCATTTT. It is translated as CASSYGQGALNQPQHF.

The CDR3 loop reads CASSQAPSVRAPGELFF. The CDR3 region has the DNA TGCGCCAGCAGCCAAGCCCCCAGCGTGAGGGCCCCCGGGGAGCTGTTTTTT. The V gene is TRBV4-1, the J gene TRBJ2-2; TRBD2 is a possible D gene (5 bases). The CDR3 is 17 amino acids. Germline V CDR1 and CDR2: MGHRA, YSYEKL. Trimming took 1 base from V and 6 from J, leaving 18 bases between them.

This chain joins TRBV27 and TRBJ2-2; D uncertain. Germline V lookup: CDR1 MNHEY, CDR2 SMNVEV (reference sequence). The CDR3 consists of 18 residues. Trimming took 5 bases from V and 3 from J, leaving 22 bases between them. The CDR3, as DNA: TGTGCCAGCAGTGAGATGGCTTTAGGAGAAGTCGACACCGGGGAGCTGTTTTTT. Translation gives CASSEMALGEVDTGELFF.

The V gene is TRBV6-5, the J gene TRBJ2-7; 13 nucleotides line up with TRBD2. This CDR3 is 14 amino acids long. The trim removed 4 bases at V and 7 bases at J, leaving 4 bases unmatched. Per germline, CDR1 MNHEY and CDR2 SVGAGI. The CDR3 DNA sequence: TGTGCCAGCAGTTCTGGGACTAGCGGGAAGGAGCAGTACTTC. Translating gives CASSSGTSGKEQYF.

Concerning this clone itself: Relative to the germline gene, one junction end is altered; a read error may explain this. CDR3 residues: CSVEGGSSTDKQYF. The CDR3 coding sequence is TGCAGCGTTGAAGGAGGGTCCAGCACAGATAAGCAGTATTTT. V usage is TRBV29-1 and J usage is TRBJ2-3; tentatively, D is TRBD2 (5 bases). Germline V gene sequence: CDR1 SQVTM, CDR2 ANQGSEA. The CDR3 loop spans 14 amino acids.

This chain joins TRBV5-1 and TRBJ2-7; 8 bases are shared with TRBD2. Germline V lookup: CDR1 SGHRS, CDR2 YFSETQ. The CDR3 contains 18 residues. V was clipped by 4 bases and J by 0 bases; unmatched bases: 15. The CDR3 bases are TGCGCCAGCAGCCGATTCTTAGCGGGATCCAGTAGCTCCTACGAGCAGTACTTC. Protein product: CASSRFLAGSSSSYEQYF.

The chain carries TRBV5-1 and TRBJ1-2; no definite D call. The ends were cut back, 0 bases at V and 8 bases at J, with 8 bases in the middle. The germline CDR1 and CDR2 sequences are SGHRS and YFSETQ. This CDR3 is 12 amino acids long. CDR3 DNA: TGCGCCAGCAGCTTGGACAGTATGGGCTACACCTTC. As protein: CASSLDSMGYTF.

V is TRBV6-5 and J is TRBJ2-7; the D gene is possibly TRBD2 (6 bases). Germline V gene data show CDR1 as MNHEY and CDR2 as SVGAGI. V was trimmed by 4 bases and J by 2 bases, leaving 15 bases between them. This CDR3 is 15 amino acids long. The CDR3, as DNA: TGTGCCAGCAGTTTATCCGGGACTGACACCTACGAGCAGTACTTC. Translation gives CASSLSGTDTYEQYF.

The chain recombines TRBV5-5 with TRBJ1-2; D is undetermined. Germline CDR1 reads SGHKS; CDR2 reads YYEKEE (reference sequence). The CDR3 consists of 14 residues. Trimming removed 4 bases from V and 8 bases from J, with 18 bases in between. CDR3 nucleotides: TGTGCCAGCAGCCGGAACCTGGGAGATGTGGGCTACACCTTC. This encodes CASSRNLGDVGYTF.

The rearrangement links TRBV23-1 to TRBJ1-2, with D unresolved. TRBV23-1 is an open reading frame whose function is uncertain. The CDR3 has 15 residues. V gave up 4 bases and J gave up 1 base, with 13 bases separating them. The CDR3 DNA reads as TGCGCCAGCAGTCCCCCAAGGCGGGTTAACTATGGCTACACCTTC. Its translation: CASSPPRRVNYGYTF.

The chain joins TRBV18 to TRBJ2-7; 12 bases fit TRBD2. V shed 5 bases, J shed 7 bases, and the junction held 6 bases outside the gene matches. The CDR3 is 14 amino acids. CDR1 and CDR2 from the germline V gene are KGHSH and LQKENI. CDR3 protein: CASSRLAGDKEQYF. As DNA, the CDR3 is TGTGCCAGCTCAAGACTAGCGGGAGATAAAGAGCAGTACTTC.

The chain employs TRBV28 and TRBJ2-7, with a possible D match to TRBD1 (5 bases). With 5 bases removed from V and 5 bases from J, the gap between germline ends came to 19 bases. CDR1 is MDHEN, CDR2 SYDVKM, per germline. The CDR3 length is 15 residues. The CDR3 coding sequence is TGTGCCAGCAGTGGTGGGGCCTACCGGTTCCACGAGCAGTACTTC. This encodes CASSGGAYRFHEQYF.

The genes are TRBV6-5 and TRBJ2-7, with D possibly TRBD2 on 6 matching bases. The CDR3 consists of 15 residues. V dropped 5 bases and J dropped 1 base, with 15 bases sitting between them. Per germline, CDR1 MNHEY and CDR2 SVGAGI. The CDR3 spells CASSTGLFGSYEQYF. CDR3 DNA: TGTGCCAGCAGTACCGGACTATTTGGATCCTACGAGCAGTACTTC.